This record covers a single T cell receptor (beta chain). Its target is not known. The junction does not match germline at one end; this may be a read error. Stated time point: time of PML onset. JC virus DNA in cerebrospinal fluid confirmed the PML diagnosis. This specimen belongs to a study of multiple sclerosis patients with progressive multifocal leukoencephalopathy. Overall study results and limits: Lower normalized Shannon entropy suggested reduced TRB diversity in most PML patients. Before and during natalizumab, the clones expanded at PML already existed.

CDR1 MNHNS and CDR2 SASEGT come from the germline V gene. The CDR3 loop spans 16 amino acids. Assay used: immunoSEQ multiplex PCR; TCRdb lists only in-frame clones, some missing. The sample yields more than 30,000 clones, about 87% seen once. The chain recombines TRBV6-1 with TRBJ2-1; TRBD2 aligns across 10 bases. This specimen was PBMCs, taken from a patient treated with natalizumab. This clonotype originated in a woman aged 35 to 49 with progressive multifocal leukoencephalopathy. The CDR3 region is CASSELAGESRSERFF. As DNA, the CDR3 is TGTGCCAGCAGTGAGCTAGCGGGAGAAAGTAGAAGTGAGCGGTTCTTC.